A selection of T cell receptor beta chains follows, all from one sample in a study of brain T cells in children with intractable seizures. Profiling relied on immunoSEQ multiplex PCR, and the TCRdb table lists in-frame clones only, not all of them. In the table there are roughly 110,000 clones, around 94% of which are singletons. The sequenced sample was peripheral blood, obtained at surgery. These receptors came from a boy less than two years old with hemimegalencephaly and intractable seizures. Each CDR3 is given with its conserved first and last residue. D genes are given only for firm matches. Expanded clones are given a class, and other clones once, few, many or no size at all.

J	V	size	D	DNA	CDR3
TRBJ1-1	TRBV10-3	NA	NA	TGTGCCATCCGAAAACACGGGAGGGTCGGTAACACTGAAGCTTTCTTT	CAIRKHGRVGNTEAFF
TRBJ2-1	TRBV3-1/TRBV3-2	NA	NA	TGTGCCAGCAGCCAAGATCGGCTAGTAGGGTTCAATGAGCAGTTCTTC	CASSQDRLVGFNEQFF
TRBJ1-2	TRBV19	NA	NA	TGTGCCAGTAGTCACGACGGGACCTATGGCTACACCTTC	CASSHDGTYGYTF
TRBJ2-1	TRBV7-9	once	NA	TGTGCCAGCAGCCTAGTTAGGGGAGGTGGCAATGAGCAGTTCTTC	CASSLVRGGGNEQFF
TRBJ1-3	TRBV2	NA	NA	TGTGCCAGCACGAGGGGCAGAAGCTCTGGAAACACCATATATTTT	CASTRGRSSGNTIYF
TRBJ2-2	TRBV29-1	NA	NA	TGCAGCGTTGTTCTAGCGAACACCGGGGAGCTGTTTTTT	CSVVLANTGELFF
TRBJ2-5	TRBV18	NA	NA	TGTGCCAGCTCACCTAGCGGAAAAGAGACCCAGTACTTC	CASSPSGKETQYF
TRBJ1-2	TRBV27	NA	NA	TGTGCCAGCAGTACAGCCCTTCGCTATGGCTACACCTTC	CASSTALRYGYTF
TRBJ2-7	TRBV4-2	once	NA	TGTGCCAGCAGCCAAGGAACGGGAGCCCCTACCTACGAGCAGTACTTC	CASSQGTGAPTYEQYF
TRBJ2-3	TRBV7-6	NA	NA	TGTGCCAGCAGCTTAGCGGAGCTCCCCACAGATACGCAGTATTTT	CASSLAELPTDTQYF
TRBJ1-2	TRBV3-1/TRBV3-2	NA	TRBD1	TGTGCCAGCAGCCAAGATTCGCAGGGGGCCTATGGCTACACCTTC	CASSQDSQGAYGYTF
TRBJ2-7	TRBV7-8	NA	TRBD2	TGTGCCAGCAGCCGCCTCCCCGGGACTATACCCTACGAGCAGTACTTC	CASSRLPGTIPYEQYF
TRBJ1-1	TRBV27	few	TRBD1	TGTGCCAGCAGTTTAGGGACAGGGGGCACTGAAGCTTTCTTT	CASSLGTGGTEAFF